The 5 T cell receptor beta chains presented below share a single source sample, sequenced in a study of shared clonotypes between healthy human individuals. Repertoires were generated with immunoSEQ multiplex PCR, while TCRdb's copy carries only in-frame clones and drops some. The sample gives about 1.1 million clones, approximately 77% of which show up once; roughly 0.9% is in the top ten. The sample comprised memory CD4+ T cells from PBMCs. Subset denoted: CD45RA-negative fraction. Receptor source: a man aged 18 to 29 in good health. Some clones in this sample may be carry-over from other donors' samples.

The chain links TRBV7-2 to TRBJ2-5, with a tentative D call TRBD2 (6 bases). The CDR3 consists of 13 residues. Germline V lookup: CDR1 SGHTA, CDR2 FQGNSA. Trimming took off 4 bases at V and 3 bases at J, with 9 bases between the two ends. The CDR3 coding sequence is TGTGCCAGCAGCTGGAAGCGGGAAGAGACCCAGTACTTC. It encodes CASSWKREETQYF.

The CDR3 nucleotides read TGTGCCAGTAGTATTTGGACAGGCCCTCAGCCCCAGCATTTT. Encoded protein: CASSIWTGPQPQHF. V and J are TRBV19 and TRBJ1-5; the match to TRBD1 covers 7 bases. V dropped 3 bases and J dropped 6; count of bases not matched to a gene: 5. The length of the CDR3 is 14 residues. The germline V gene has CDR1 LNHDA and CDR2 SQIVND (reference sequence).

The chain couples TRBV7-2 to TRBJ2-1, with TRBD2 matching over 11 bases. The CDR3 runs to 16 residues. With 5 bases clipped from V and 9 bases from J, the junction kept 12 bases outside the gene matches. Germline CDR1 SGHTA, CDR2 FQGNSA. The chain's CDR3 is CASSRPKLAGAAEQFF. For the CDR3, the DNA is TGTGCCAGCAGCAGACCGAAACTAGCGGGAGCGGCTGAGCAGTTCTTC.

This rearrangement joins TRBV14 to TRBJ2-1; 9 bases align to TRBD2. V dropped 2 bases and J dropped 0; count of bases not matched to a gene: 11. Germline loops: CDR1 SGHDN, CDR2 FVKESK. This CDR3 is built from 19 residues. The CDR3 spells CASSQSPGRREGSYNEQFF. In nucleotides, the CDR3 is TGTGCCAGCAGCCAATCCCCGGGGCGGCGGGAGGGCTCCTACAATGAGCAGTTCTTC.

This clone has just a few counts. The chain has TRBV7-9 and TRBJ1-1, with D uncertain. CDR1 SEHNR and CDR2 FQNEAQ come from the germline V gene (reference sequence). V lost 5 bases and J 3 bases, leaving 13 bases between the germline ends. The CDR3 runs 14 residues. The CDR3 DNA reads as TGTGCCAGCAGCATGACCAGGTCGGACACTGAAGCTTTCTTT. Translation gives CASSMTRSDTEAFF.